In its sample, the clone carrying this TCR beta chain was seen many times. Researchers amplified the TCR beta CDR3 regions from RNA transcripts. The study used the HTBI primer set for a first-round RT-PCR of the TCR CDR3. TCRdb reanalysed the multiplex PCR reads using MiXCR and keeps one entry per CDR3 protein. Of a few hundred thousand distinct CDR3 sequences in the sample, about a fifth were seen once. This sample was included in a study of T cells in Graves' hyperthyroidism and ophthalmopathy. Sequenced: blood. The clonotype comes from a man aged 18-30 years with Graves' hyperthyroidism.

CDR3 bases: TGTGCCACCAGCCCGGACAGGGGAAACACTGAAGCTTTCTTT. Translated, it gives CATSPDRGNTEAFF. This chain connects TRBV15 to TRBJ1-1; 9 nucleotides align to TRBD1. The CDR3 contains 14 residues. J gave up 2 bases and V 5 bases, and 3 bases lay outside the gene matches. The V gene's germline CDR1 is LNHNV and CDR2 YYDKDF (reference sequence).